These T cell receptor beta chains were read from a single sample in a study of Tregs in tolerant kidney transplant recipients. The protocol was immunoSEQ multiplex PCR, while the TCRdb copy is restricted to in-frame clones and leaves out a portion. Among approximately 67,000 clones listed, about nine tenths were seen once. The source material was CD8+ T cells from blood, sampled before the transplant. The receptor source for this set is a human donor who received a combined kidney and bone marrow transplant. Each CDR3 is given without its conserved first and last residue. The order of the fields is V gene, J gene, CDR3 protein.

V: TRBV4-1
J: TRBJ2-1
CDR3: ASSQETSGGEF

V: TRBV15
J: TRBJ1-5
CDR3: ATSRDRGMRGTGKRPQH

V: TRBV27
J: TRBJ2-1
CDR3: ASSLGGGPPEDEQF

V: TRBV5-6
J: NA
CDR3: ASSLINSYEQY

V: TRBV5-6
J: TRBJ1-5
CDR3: ASSFGGVGQPQH

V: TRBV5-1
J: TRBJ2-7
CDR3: ASSLTGGTNEQY

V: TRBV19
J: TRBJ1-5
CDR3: ASSDRGSNQPQH

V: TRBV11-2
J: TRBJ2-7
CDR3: ASSPGGISYEQY

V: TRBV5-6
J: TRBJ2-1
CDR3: ASSWGGRGEQF

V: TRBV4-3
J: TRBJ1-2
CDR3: ASSQEDLQGKANYGYT

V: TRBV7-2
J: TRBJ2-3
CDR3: ASSLRLAGVHTDTQY

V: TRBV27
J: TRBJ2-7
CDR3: ASSLSPGSSNYEQY

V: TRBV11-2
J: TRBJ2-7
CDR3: ASSTQAYEQY

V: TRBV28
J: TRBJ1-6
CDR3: ASSSHRGRFHNSPLH

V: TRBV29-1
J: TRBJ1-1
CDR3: SARDRISGAGNTEAF

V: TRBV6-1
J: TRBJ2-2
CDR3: ASSEWGSNTGELF

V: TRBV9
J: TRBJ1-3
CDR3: ASSVRTGSSGNTIY

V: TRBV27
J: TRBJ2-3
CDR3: ASTTTGGVNTQY

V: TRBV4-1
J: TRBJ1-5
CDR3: ASSRWGDSNQPQH

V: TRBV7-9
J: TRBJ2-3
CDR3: ASSWTGTDTQY

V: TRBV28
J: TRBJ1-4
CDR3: ASSQGNEKLF

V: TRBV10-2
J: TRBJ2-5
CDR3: ASRKRTGKSDRGETQY

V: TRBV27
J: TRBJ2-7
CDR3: ASSLFSSGRGEQY

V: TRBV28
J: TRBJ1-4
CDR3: ASSGLTGTNEKLF

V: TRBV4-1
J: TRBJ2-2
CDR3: ASSHQDGGGGELF

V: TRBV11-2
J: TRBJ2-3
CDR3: ASSMNRVSTDTQY

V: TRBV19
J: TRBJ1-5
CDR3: ASSPGNGNQPQH

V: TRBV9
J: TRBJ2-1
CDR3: ASSVRGPEQF

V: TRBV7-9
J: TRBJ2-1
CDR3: ASSLGDYTYNEQF

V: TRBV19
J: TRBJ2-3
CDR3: ASTLASGWADTQY

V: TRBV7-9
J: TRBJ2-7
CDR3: ASSLSPIMN

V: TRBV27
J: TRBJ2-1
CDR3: ASTAGGPSYNEQF

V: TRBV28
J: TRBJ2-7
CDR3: ASSLRTPYYSGSGEQY

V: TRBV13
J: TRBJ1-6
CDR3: ASSSRGTGSPLH

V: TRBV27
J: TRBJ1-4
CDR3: ASSSTGGNEKLF

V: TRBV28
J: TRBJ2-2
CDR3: ASSLLWTGLTGELF

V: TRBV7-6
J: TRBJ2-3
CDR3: ASSLAPSGGPDTQY

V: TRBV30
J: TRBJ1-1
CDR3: AWSDQVENTEAF

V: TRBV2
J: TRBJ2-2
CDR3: ARGNWTGRLLTGELF

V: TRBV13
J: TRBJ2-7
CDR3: ASSSQGGLAYEQY

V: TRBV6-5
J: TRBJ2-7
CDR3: ASSYLARQY